The sequence of this T cell receptor beta chain was determined in a study of cytomegalovirus exposure and HLA in healthy donors. From germline, CDR1 is LNHDA and CDR2 SQIVND (reference sequence). J was trimmed by 3 bases and V by 7 bases; bases with no gene match: 13. The CDR3 is 16 amino acids. With regard to this clone: The antigen remains unidentified.

These donors counted as nominally healthy when sampled, but unrecorded immune exposures were likely. Whole-study findings and limits: In an earlier analysis, in 540 or so donors, most V segments appeared productive either ~87% or ~30% of the time.

Primers included in the PCR were 60 Vbeta and 13 Jbeta primers. The repertoire was sequenced with immunoSEQ multiplex PCR; TCRdb's copy has only in-frame clones and lacks some. The data contain about 260,000 clones, roughly 86% of them seen just once; the ten biggest clones take up 2% to 2.5%. The gene calls are TRBV19 and TRBJ2-7; TRBD1 matches at 9 bases. This clonotype originated in a woman in her thirties or forties in good health and CMV-seropositive. Specimen: PBMCs. The CDR3 DNA is TGTGCCAGTACCTCCTATGGGGGGACAGGGCTCTACGAGCAGTACTTC. It encodes CASTSYGGTGLYEQYF.